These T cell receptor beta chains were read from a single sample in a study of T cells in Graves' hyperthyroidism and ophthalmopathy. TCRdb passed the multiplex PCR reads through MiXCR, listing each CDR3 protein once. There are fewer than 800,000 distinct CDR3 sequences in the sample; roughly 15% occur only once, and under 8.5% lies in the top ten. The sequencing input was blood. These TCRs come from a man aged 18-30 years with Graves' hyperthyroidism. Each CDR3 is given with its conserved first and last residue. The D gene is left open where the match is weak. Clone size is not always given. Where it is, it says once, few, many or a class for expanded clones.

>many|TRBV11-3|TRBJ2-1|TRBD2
TGTGCCAGCAGCCGAGCAGCCTTAGCGGGAGACGAGCAGTTCTTC
CASSRAALAGDEQFF
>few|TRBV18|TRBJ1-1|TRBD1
TGTGCCAGCTCACCCCGGGACAGGGGGTTAACTGAAGCTTTCTTT
CASSPRDRGLTEAFF
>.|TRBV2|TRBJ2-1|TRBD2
TGTGCCAGCAGTGAAGGGCTAGCGGGAGGGCAGTTCTTC
CASSEGLAGGQFF
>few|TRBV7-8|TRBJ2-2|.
TGTGCCAGCAGCGATACAGGGCGGGACACCGGGGAGCTGTTTTTT
CASSDTGRDTGELFF
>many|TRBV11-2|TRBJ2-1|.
TGTGCCAGCAGCTTACTCCCGTATGAGCAGTTCTTC
CASSLLPYEQFF
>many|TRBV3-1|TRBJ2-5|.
TGTGCCAGCAGCCAGAATGAAGAGACCCAGTACTTC
CASSQNEETQYF
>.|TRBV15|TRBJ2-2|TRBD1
TGTGCCACCAGCCCCGCAGGGACAGGGAGCACCGGGGAGCTGTTTTTT
CATSPAGTGSTGELFF
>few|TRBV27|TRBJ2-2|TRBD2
TGTGCCAGCAGCCCTCGGGGGGAGCGGGACACCGGGGAGCTGTTTTTT
CASSPRGERDTGELFF
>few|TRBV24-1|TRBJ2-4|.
TGTGCCACCAGTGACCCAGGGCCCTGGAGCGTTCAGTACTTC
CATSDPGPWSVQYF
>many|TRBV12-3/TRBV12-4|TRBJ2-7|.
TGTGCCAGCAGTTTCCAGCAGCTCTACGAGCAGTACTTC
CASSFQQLYEQYF
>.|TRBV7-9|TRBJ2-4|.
TGTGCCAGCAGCCGCGGGTGGGGGAACATTCAGTACTTC
CASSRGWGNIQYF
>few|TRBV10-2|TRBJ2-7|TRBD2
TGCGCCAGCAGTCTACGACGTGGCGGGAGGGCATCTACCCCCTACGAGCAGTACTTC
CASSLRRGGRASTPYEQYF
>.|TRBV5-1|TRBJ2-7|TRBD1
TGCGCCAGCAGCTCCGGGACAGGGTATCTCGAGCAGTACTTC
CASSSGTGYLEQYF
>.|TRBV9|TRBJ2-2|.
TGTGCCAGCAGCGATAGGGTGGGCCTCGGGGAGCTGTTTTTT
CASSDRVGLGELFF
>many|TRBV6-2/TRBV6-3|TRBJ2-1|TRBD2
TGTGCCAGCAGTTACTACGGGACTAGCGGCTACAATGAGCAGTTCTTC
CASSYYGTSGYNEQFF
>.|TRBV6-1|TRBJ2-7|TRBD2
TGTGCCAGCAGTCTCGCGGCTAGCGGGAGTGGCGAGCAGTACTTC
CASSLAASGSGEQYF
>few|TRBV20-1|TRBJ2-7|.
TGCAGTGCTAGGACCGGACTGCCCAGCGAGCAGTACTTC
CSARTGLPSEQYF
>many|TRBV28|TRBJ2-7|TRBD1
TGTGCCAGCCGGGACAGGGGGAACTACGAGCAGTACTTC
CASRDRGNYEQYF
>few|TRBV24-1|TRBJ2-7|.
TGTGCCACTCAGGGCACCCGAACCTACGAGCAGTACTTC
CATQGTRTYEQYF
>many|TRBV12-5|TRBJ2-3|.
TGTGCTAGTGGTTCACCCCTCACTAGCCGTAGCACAGATACGCAGTATTTT
CASGSPLTSRSTDTQYF